The sequence of this TCR beta chain was determined in a study of OX40 agonist ivuxolimab in advanced cancers. Assay used: immunoSEQ multiplex PCR; TCRdb lists only in-frame clones, some missing. In the table there are around 14,000 clones, around 81% of which are singletons. The ends lost 5 bases at V and 4 bases at J; junction bases unmatched: 14. CDR1 and CDR2 (germline): SEHNR, FQNEAQ (reference sequence). The CDR3 spans 17 residues. Points on this clone: Its antigen is unidentified.

Whole-study results and caveats: The authors did not determine the antigen specificity of the expanded peripheral T cells.

The sequence derives from an adult with an advanced solid tumor such as melanoma, head and neck, liver or kidney cancer. V usage is TRBV7-9 and J usage is TRBJ2-3; TRBD2 matches at 8 bases. This material consisted of CD4+ or CD8+ T cells sorted from blood, taken in a trial of the OX40 agonist ivuxolimab. The CDR3 sequence is CASSPPLAGGPADTQYF. As DNA, the CDR3 is TGTGCCAGCAGCCCTCCCTTGGCGGGAGGTCCTGCAGATACGCAGTATTTT.